The 24 T cell receptor beta chains reported below all come from one sample, sequenced in a study of control samples from healthy donors and cancer patients. The assay was immunoSEQ multiplex PCR, and TCRdb's table has in-frame clones only and misses some. The data contain 150,000 or so clones, about 94% of them seen just once; the ten biggest clones take up 8.5%. Sample: blood. These receptors originate from a woman aged 40-49 years in good health.

The chain couples TRBV25-1 to TRBJ1-1; 11 bases line up with TRBD1. The ends lost 0 bases at V and 4 bases at J; junction bases unmatched: 1. This CDR3 comprises 15 residues. Germline V gene sequence: CDR1 MGHDK, CDR2 SYGVNS. CDR3 sequence: CASSEYGTGGTEAFF. The CDR3 nucleotides are TGTGCCAGCAGTGAATACGGGACAGGGGGCACTGAAGCTTTCTTT.

This chain joins TRBV7-8 and TRBJ1-1; maybe TRBD1 (6 bases). The germline CDR1 and CDR2 sequences are SGHVS and FQNEAQ. The CDR3 runs 14 residues. V was cut by 4 bases and J by 8 bases, with 17 bases left in between. The CDR3 reads CASSSFTGKQEAFF. The CDR3, as DNA: TGTGCCAGCAGCTCTTTCACAGGGAAGCAGGAAGCTTTCTTT.

The rearrangement links TRBV6-1 to TRBJ1-3, with 8 bases matching TRBD1. Germline CDR1 is MNHNS and CDR2 is SASEGT. The CDR3 has 15 residues. The V and J ends lost 3 bases and 4 bases, in that order; junction bases with no gene match: 5. CDR3 region: CASSEGQAGGNTIYF. CDR3 nucleotides: TGTGCCAGCAGTGAGGGACAGGCCGGGGGAAACACCATATATTTT.

The V call is TRBV12-3 or TRBV12-4, the J call TRBJ1-5; tentative D call: TRBD1 (6 bases). Trimming removed 6 bases from V and 4 bases from J, with 10 bases in between. The CDR3 is made up of 13 amino acids. CDR3 DNA sequence: TGTGCCAGCAGAGGACAGCCTAATCAGCCCCAGCATTTT. Translation gives CASRGQPNQPQHF.

This chain joins TRBV9 and TRBJ2-5; a weak D match, TRBD2 (5 bases). The germline V and J ends were trimmed by 0 bases and 5 bases, with 11 bases remaining between them. The V gene's germline CDR1 is SGDLS and CDR2 YYNGEE. The CDR3 has 14 amino acids. The DNA of the CDR3 is TGTGCCAGCAGCGTAGACGGGGTTGGGGAGACCCAGTACTTC. Residues: CASSVDGVGETQYF. Looking up the rest from reference TRBV9 and TRBJ2-5 gives the full variable domain: DSGVTQTPKHLITATGQRVTLRCSPRSGDLSVYWYQQSLDQGLQFLIQYYNGEERAKGNILERFSAQQFPDLHSELNLSSLELGDSALYFCASSVDGVGETQYFGPGTRLLVL.

The rearrangement links TRBV18 to TRBJ1-1; 11 nucleotides agree with TRBD1. V shed 5 bases and J 8 bases; nucleotides not matched to a gene: 4. Germline lookup yields CDR1 KGHSH and CDR2 LQKENI. The CDR3 is 13 amino acids. CDR3 coding DNA: TGTGCCAGCTCAGGTGGGACAGGGGGAGAAGCTTTCTTT. Residues: CASSGGTGGEAFF.

V gene TRBV28 combines with J gene TRBJ1-5, with D unresolved. The germline V gene has CDR1 MDHEN and CDR2 SYDVKM. The CDR3 spans 16 residues. V lost 5 bases and J 0 bases, leaving 14 bases between the germline ends. DNA of the CDR3: TGTGCCAGCAGTCCAGCGAAGAGGTATAGCAATCAGCCCCAGCATTTT. Amino acids: CASSPAKRYSNQPQHF.

This clone occurred a few times. The chain uses TRBV7-3 and TRBJ2-3; D is unresolved. The CDR3 runs 15 residues. V lost 2 bases and J lost 1, with 10 bases in between. The germline V gene has CDR1 SGHTA and CDR2 FQGTGA. The CDR3, as DNA: TGTGCCAGCAGCTTAGGTCAAGGTGGCACAGATACGCAGTATTTT. It encodes CASSLGQGGTDTQYF.

This clone was seen a single time. The V gene is TRBV6-5, the J gene TRBJ1-5, with 8 bases fitting TRBD1. Germline V gene sequence: CDR1 MNHEY, CDR2 SVGAGI. The CDR3 runs 13 residues. Unmatched junction bases numbered 3, after V lost 6 bases and J lost 5 bases. The CDR3 DNA reads as TGTGCCAGCAGCTCAGGGGGCGATCAGCCCCAGCATTTT. Translation gives CASSSGGDQPQHF.

The gene calls are TRBV19 and TRBJ1-2, with D perhaps matching TRBD1 (6 bases). Germline loops: CDR1 LNHDA, CDR2 SQIVND (reference sequence). Trimming removed 7 bases at V and 4 bases at J, with 13 bases between. CDR3 size: 13 residues. CDR3 in amino acids: CASNRQDFYGYTF. CDR3 DNA sequence: TGTGCCAGTAACCGACAGGACTTCTATGGCTACACCTTC.

In nucleotides, the CDR3 is TGTGCCAGCAGCCAAGAGGCAGGCCAAAATGAAAAACTGTTTTTT. Residues: CASSQEAGQNEKLFF. V usage is TRBV4-2 and J usage is TRBJ1-4, with D hard to call. The germline CDR1 and CDR2 sequences are LGHNA and YNFKEQ. The CDR3 length is 15 residues. V lost 0 bases and J 5 bases, leaving 10 bases between the germline ends.

The rearrangement uses TRBV24-1 and TRBJ2-7; D is unclear. The germline CDR1 and CDR2 sequences are KGHDR and SFDVKD. The germline V and J ends were trimmed by 5 bases and 3 bases, with 4 bases remaining between them. CDR3 length: 11 amino acids. Here the CDR3 reads CATSAGYEQYF. The CDR3 nucleotides read TGTGCCACCAGTGCCGGCTACGAGCAGTACTTC.

The chain joins TRBV13 to TRBJ1-1; D gene unclear. Germline V lookup: CDR1 PRHDT, CDR2 FYEKMQ (reference sequence). Trimming removed 6 bases from V and 1 base from J, with 6 bases in between. The CDR3 contains 12 residues. CDR3 coding DNA: TGTGCCAGCAGTAAGGGGAACACTGAAGCTTTCTTT. As protein: CASSKGNTEAFF.

The V and J genes are TRBV19 and TRBJ2-7; D might be TRBD2 (6 bases). The V gene lost 7 bases and the J gene lost 3 bases, with 16 bases spanning the gap. The CDR3 runs to 14 residues. Germline V gene data show CDR1 as LNHDA and CDR2 as SQIVND (reference sequence). DNA of the CDR3: TGTGCCAGTAAATGGAGCGGCGGGGTCTACGAGCAGTACTTC. Translation: CASKWSGGVYEQYF.

The genes are TRBV15 and TRBJ2-7, with D perhaps TRBD1 (6 bases). Germline assignment: CDR1 LNHNV and CDR2 YYDKDF (reference sequence). V lost 0 bases and J 4 bases, leaving 13 bases between the germline ends. The CDR3 runs to 15 residues. In nucleotides, the CDR3 is TGTGCCACCAGCAGAGATAGGGCAGGGGCTTACGAGCAGTACTTC. Its translation is CATSRDRAGAYEQYF.

The chain has TRBV18 and TRBJ2-7; weak D call: TRBD1 (6 bases). Trimming took off 1 base at V and 3 bases at J, with 10 bases between the two ends. This CDR3 comprises 14 residues. Per germline, CDR1 KGHSH and CDR2 LQKENI. The CDR3 DNA reads TGTGCCAGCTCACCACGGGACATCCACTACGAGCAGTACTTC. It encodes CASSPRDIHYEQYF.

This chain links TRBV6-2 or TRBV6-3 with TRBJ1-1; TRBD1 is a possible D gene (5 bases). The germline gives CDR1 MNHEY, CDR2 SVGEGT. V lost 2 bases and J 5 bases, leaving 21 bases between the germline ends. The CDR3 length is 17 residues. CDR3 protein: CASSYNPHLGRVTEAFF. The CDR3 DNA reads as TGTGCCAGCAGTTACAATCCCCATCTGGGCAGGGTGACTGAAGCTTTCTTT.

CDR3 sequence: CASSRTVRRHNSSLHF. The CDR3 region has the DNA TGTGCCAGCAGCCGGACAGTCCGGCGCCATAATTCCTCCCTCCACTTT. This chain connects TRBV5-6 to TRBJ1-6; TRBD1 might be the D (6 bases). V gave up 4 bases and J gave up 14 bases, with 25 bases separating them. Germline assignment: CDR1 SGHDT and CDR2 YYEEEE. The CDR3 is 16 residues long.

This chain uses TRBV19 with TRBJ1-5, with D possibly being TRBD1 (5 bases). Germline-derived CDR1 and CDR2 are LNHDA and SQIVND (reference sequence). V lost 7 bases, J lost 2 bases, and 18 bases lay in between. The CDR3 spans 16 residues. The CDR3 coding sequence is TGTGCCAGTACTCTCCAGAAGGGGATTGGCAATCAGCCCCAGCATTTT. This codes for CASTLQKGIGNQPQHF.

This chain connects TRBV4-2 to TRBJ2-5; the D gene is possibly TRBD2 (6 bases). Germline V CDR1 and CDR2: LGHNA, YNFKEQ. The CDR3 totals 15 residues. Trimming took 5 bases from V and 2 from J, leaving 15 bases between them. Here the CDR3 reads CASSTRTNRQETQYF. The CDR3, as DNA: TGTGCCAGCAGCACACGGACTAACCGACAAGAGACCCAGTACTTC.

V gene TRBV28 combines with J gene TRBJ1-5; perhaps TRBD1 as D (6 bases). CDR3 length: 16 amino acids. V shed 6 bases and J shed 4 bases, with 19 bases lying between them. Germline V lookup: CDR1 MDHEN, CDR2 SYDVKM. In DNA, the CDR3 is TGTGCCAGCAGCCAGACTGTCTGGAGGGGGAATCAGCCCCAGCATTTT. Its translation: CASSQTVWRGNQPQHF.

The V gene is TRBV10-3, the J gene TRBJ1-4, with D perhaps matching TRBD1 (5 bases). V lost 11 bases and J lost 7, with 14 bases in between. This CDR3 has 12 residues. Germline V gives CDR1 ENHRY, CDR2 SYGVKD. The DNA for the CDR3 is TGTGCCGTACGCGAGGGGAGTGAAAAACTGTTTTTT. Amino acid sequence: CAVREGSEKLFF.

This sequence joins TRBV19 and TRBJ1-1, with a tentative D call TRBD1 (5 bases). The CDR3 loop spans 15 amino acids. Germline lookup yields CDR1 LNHDA and CDR2 SQIVND (reference sequence). Trimming removed 6 bases from V and 0 bases from J, with 14 bases in between. CDR3 sequence reads: CASSMGQGLNTEAFF. CDR3 bases: TGTGCCAGTAGCATGGGGCAGGGACTGAACACTGAAGCTTTCTTT.

The rearrangement links TRBV5-4 to TRBJ1-2, with 8 nucleotides matching TRBD1. This CDR3 has 13 residues. Germline CDR1 and CDR2: SGHNT and YYREEE (reference sequence). Losses at the gene ends were 3 bases for V and 5 bases for J; bases not matched to a gene: 3. DNA for the CDR3: TGTGCCAGCAGCTACCGACAGGGGTATGGCTACACCTTC. Protein: CASSYRQGYGYTF.